These T cell receptor beta chains were read from a single sample in a study of stem cell transplantation in POMP-related autoinflammatory disease. The method was immunoSEQ multiplex PCR; TCRdb's version includes in-frame clones alone and lacks a portion of them. The table lists some 65,000 clones, just over 90% of them singletons, with 0.66% in the top ten. The material was CD4+ T cells from PBMCs, obtained after stem cell transplantation. The source is a human patient with POMP-related autoinflammation and immune dysregulation (PRAID). T cells may partly derive from the graft donor. CDR3s include the opening cysteine and the closing phenylalanine or tryptophan. The order of the fields is V gene, J gene, clone size, D gene, CDR3 DNA, CDR3 protein. D genes are given only for firm matches. Clone size is not always given. Where it is, it says once, few, many or a class for expanded clones.

TRBV29-1	TRBJ1-2	NA	TRBD1	TGCAGCGAAAGACAGGGAATCGATGGTGGCTACACCTTC	CSERQGIDGGYTF
TRBV27	TRBJ1-4	NA	NA	TGTGCCAGCAGTTTTTTCTGGGAAACTAATGAAAAACTGTTTTTT	CASSFFWETNEKLFF
TRBV28	TRBJ2-7	once	TRBD1	TGTGCCAGCAGCGCTATTATTACCTCGACAGGGTCCGAGCAGTACTTC	CASSAIITSTGSEQYF
TRBV28	TRBJ1-5	NA	NA	TGTGCCAGCACACACAGGGTGATATATAGCAATCAGCCCCAGCATTTT	CASTHRVIYSNQPQHF
TRBV24-1	TRBJ2-7	NA	TRBD2	TGTGCCACCAGTGATTTAGGGGCGGGAGGGTCTCTCTACGAGCAGTACTTC	CATSDLGAGGSLYEQYF
TRBV14	TRBJ1-2	NA	NA	TGTGCCAGCAGCCAAGATTTCGGCGACGTACAGGGCTACACCTTC	CASSQDFGDVQGYTF
TRBV28	TRBJ2-2	NA	NA	TGTGCCAGCAGTTTACAGTCAGATAACACCGGGGAGCTGTTTTTT	CASSLQSDNTGELFF
TRBV5-4	TRBJ2-7	NA	TRBD2	TGTGCCAGCAGCTTGTTGCGACCTAGCGGCCCTCAAGGTTACGAGCAGTACTTC	CASSLLRPSGPQGYEQYF
TRBV5-1	TRBJ1-2	NA	NA	TGCGCCAGCAGCGAGGGACGGAGATCTGCGGGCTACACCTTC	CASSEGRRSAGYTF
TRBV10-3	TRBJ2-7	NA	TRBD2	TGTGCCATCAGTGAGACTAGCGGGGAGGGCCTAGGTGAGCAGTACTTC	CAISETSGEGLGEQYF
TRBV2	TRBJ2-2	once	NA	TGTGCCAGCAGTGTTGGTCTCACCGGGGAGCTGTTTTTT	CASSVGLTGELFF
TRBV4-1	TRBJ2-3	NA	NA	TGCGCCAGCAGCCAAGAACTAGCTCCCCCAGATACGCAGTATTTT	CASSQELAPPDTQYF
TRBV5-1	TRBJ2-1	NA	TRBD2	TGCGCCAGCAGCTTGGCCGCGTGGGGTAGCGGGGGGGCAAGTGAGCAGTTCTTC	CASSLAAWGSGGASEQFF
TRBV29-1	TRBJ1-1	NA	NA	TGCAGCGTTGTAGGCATCTTGAACACTGAAGCTTTCTTT	CSVVGILNTEAFF
TRBV6-5	TRBJ2-5	once	NA	TGTGCCAGCAGTTCCCAGGGGAACCAAGAGACCCAGTACTTC	CASSSQGNQETQYF
TRBV9	TRBJ2-1	NA	TRBD2	TGTGCCAGCAGCCTGACTAGCGGGGCAGAGCAGTTCTTC	CASSLTSGAEQFF
TRBV15	TRBJ1-5	NA	NA	TGTGCCACCAGCAGAGATCCCGACACCTCACTGCCCCAGCATTTT	CATSRDPDTSLPQHF
TRBV4-1	TRBJ1-2	NA	TRBD1	TGCGCCAGCAGCCAAGAGACAGGGTTTGCCTATGGCTACACCTTC	CASSQETGFAYGYTF
TRBV6-4	TRBJ1-5	NA	TRBD1	TGTGCCAGCAGTGACGAGGGACAGGGCAATCAGCCCCAGCATTTT	CASSDEGQGNQPQHF